This record looks at one T cell receptor (beta chain) sequence and its context. The data are from a study of blood T cell repertoires in COVID-19. Study at large: Whether acute or convalescent, the COVID-19 samples came from the United States, Italy and Spain.

The data were produced by immunoSEQ multiplex PCR, yet TCRdb's version contains in-frame clones alone and is incomplete. The sample yields about 350,000 clones, about 90% seen once. Trimming at V came to 2 bases and at J to 7 bases, leaving 2 bases not matched to a gene. The CDR3 is 14 residues long. The germline V gene encodes CDR1 MNHEY and CDR2 SVGAGI. The V call is TRBV6-5, the J call TRBJ1-6; 7 bases match TRBD1. Sequencing input: PBMCs or T cells enriched from blood (not recorded which). This TCR was sampled from a woman aged 30 to 39 who had recovered from COVID-19. The CDR3 DNA is TGTGCCAGCAGTTACCGGGACAGCAATTCACCCCTCCACTTT. This sequence encodes CASSYRDSNSPLHF.